The clone carrying this T cell receptor beta chain has a count of ten or more. This sample stems from a study of T cells in Graves' hyperthyroidism and ophthalmopathy. Whole-study context: Peripheral blood was acquired at first diagnosis, ahead of any therapy whatsoever.

This CDR3 region has 16 residues. The germline gives CDR1 SGHVS, CDR2 FQNEAQ. The V and J ends lost 0 bases and 3 bases respectively, with 12 bases between them. Hyperthyroidism in the patients, aged 18 to 65, was newly diagnosed and under 2 months in duration. PBMCs were sourced from roughly 9.1 ml fresh peripheral blood. There were TCR beta CDR3 regions amplified from RNA transcripts. The HTBI primer set served for first-round RT-PCR of the TCR CDR3. Via MiXCR, TCRdb re-called the multiplex PCR reads, giving one row per CDR3 protein. The repertoire holds under 450,000 distinct CDR3 sequences, with about 15% as singletons.

Specimen: blood. The source of this sequence is a woman younger than 35 with Graves' hyperthyroidism. This chain links TRBV7-8 with TRBJ2-1, with no clear D. The CDR3 region is CASSLAVGSLYNEQFF. The CDR3 region has the DNA TGTGCCAGCAGCTTAGCGGTGGGATCTCTCTACAATGAGCAGTTCTTC.